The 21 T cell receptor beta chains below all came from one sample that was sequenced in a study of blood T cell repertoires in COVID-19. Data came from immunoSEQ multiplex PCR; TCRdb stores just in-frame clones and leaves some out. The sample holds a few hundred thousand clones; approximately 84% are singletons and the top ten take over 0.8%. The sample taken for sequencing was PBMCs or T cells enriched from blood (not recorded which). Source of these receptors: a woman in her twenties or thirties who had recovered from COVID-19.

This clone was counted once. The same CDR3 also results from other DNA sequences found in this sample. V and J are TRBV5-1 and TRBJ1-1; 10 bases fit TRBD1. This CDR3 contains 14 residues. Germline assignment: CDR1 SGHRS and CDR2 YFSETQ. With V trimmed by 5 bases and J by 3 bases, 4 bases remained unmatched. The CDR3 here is CASSRQGADTEAFF. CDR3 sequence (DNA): TGCGCCAGCAGTCGACAGGGGGCCGACACTGAAGCTTTCTTT. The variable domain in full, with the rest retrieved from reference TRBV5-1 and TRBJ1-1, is KAGVTQTPRYLIKTRGQQVTLSCSPISGHRSVSWYQQTPGQGLQFLFEYFSETQRNKGNFPGRFSGRQFSNSRSEMNVSTLELGDSALYLCASSRQGADTEAFFGQGTRLTVV.

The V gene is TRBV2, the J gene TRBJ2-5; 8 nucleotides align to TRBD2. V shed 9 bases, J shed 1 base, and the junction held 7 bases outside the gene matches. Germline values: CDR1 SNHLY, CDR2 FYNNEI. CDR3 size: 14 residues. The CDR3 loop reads CASRAGELQETQYF. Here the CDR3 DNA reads TGTGCCAGTCGAGCGGGGGAACTCCAAGAGACCCAGTACTTC.

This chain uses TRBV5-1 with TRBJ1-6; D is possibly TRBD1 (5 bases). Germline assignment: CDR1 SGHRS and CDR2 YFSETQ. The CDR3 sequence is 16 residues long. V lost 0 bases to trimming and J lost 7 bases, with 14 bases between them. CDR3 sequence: CASSLGQYPRNSPLHF. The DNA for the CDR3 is TGCGCCAGCAGCTTGGGACAGTATCCCCGGAATTCACCCCTCCACTTT.

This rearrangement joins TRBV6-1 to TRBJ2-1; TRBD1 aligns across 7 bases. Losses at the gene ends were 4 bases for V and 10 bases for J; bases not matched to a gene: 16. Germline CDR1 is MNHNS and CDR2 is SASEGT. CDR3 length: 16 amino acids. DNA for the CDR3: TGTGCCAGCAGTGGTTTCCCTAAGACAGGGTCTGGGGAGCAGTTCTTC. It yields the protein CASSGFPKTGSGEQFF.

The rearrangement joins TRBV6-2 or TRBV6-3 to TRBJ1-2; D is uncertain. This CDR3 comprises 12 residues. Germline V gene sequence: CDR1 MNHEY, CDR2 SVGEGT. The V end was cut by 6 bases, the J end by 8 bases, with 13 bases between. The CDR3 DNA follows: TGTGCCAGCAGCCAGACCACGGGGGGCTACACCTTC. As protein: CASSQTTGGYTF.

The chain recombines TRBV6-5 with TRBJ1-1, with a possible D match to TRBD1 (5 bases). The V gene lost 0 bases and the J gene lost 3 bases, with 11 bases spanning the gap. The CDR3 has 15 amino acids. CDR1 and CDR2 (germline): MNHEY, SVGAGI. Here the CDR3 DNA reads TGTGCCAGCAGTTACTCGGGGGGTGGTTACACTGAAGCTTTCTTT. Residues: CASSYSGGGYTEAFF.

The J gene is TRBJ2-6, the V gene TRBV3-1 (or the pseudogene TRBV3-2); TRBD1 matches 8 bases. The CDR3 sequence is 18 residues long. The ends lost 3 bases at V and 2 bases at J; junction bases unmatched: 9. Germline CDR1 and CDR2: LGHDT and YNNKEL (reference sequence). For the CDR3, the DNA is TGTGCCAGCAGCCACAGGGGGCCAGTCTGGGCTGGGGCCAACGTCCTGACTTTC. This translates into CASSHRGPVWAGANVLTF.

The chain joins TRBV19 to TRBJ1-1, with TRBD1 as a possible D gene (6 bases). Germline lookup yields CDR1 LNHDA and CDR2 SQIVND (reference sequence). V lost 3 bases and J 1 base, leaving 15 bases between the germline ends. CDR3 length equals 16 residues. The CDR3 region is CASSISLGTTNTEAFF. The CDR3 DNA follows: TGTGCCAGTAGTATCAGTCTAGGGACAACGAACACTGAAGCTTTCTTT.

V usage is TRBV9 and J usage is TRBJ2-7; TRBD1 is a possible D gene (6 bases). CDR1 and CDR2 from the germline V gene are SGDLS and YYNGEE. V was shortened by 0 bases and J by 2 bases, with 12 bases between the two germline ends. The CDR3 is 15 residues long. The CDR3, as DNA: TGTGCCAGCAGCGTAGGTTTCGGGACAACCTACGAGCAGTACTTC. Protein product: CASSVGFGTTYEQYF.

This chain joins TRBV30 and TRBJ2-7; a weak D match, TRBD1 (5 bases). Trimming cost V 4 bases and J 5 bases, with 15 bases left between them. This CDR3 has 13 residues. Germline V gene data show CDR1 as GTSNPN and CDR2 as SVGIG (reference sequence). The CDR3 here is CAWMGRDSHEQYF. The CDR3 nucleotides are TGTGCCTGGATGGGCAGGGATTCCCACGAGCAGTACTTC. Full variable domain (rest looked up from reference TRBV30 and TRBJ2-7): SQTIHQWPATLVQPVGSPLSLECTVEGTSNPNLYWYRQAAGRGLQLLFYSVGIGQISSEVPQNLSASRPQDRQFILSSKKLLLSDSGFYLCAWMGRDSHEQYFGPGTRLTVT.

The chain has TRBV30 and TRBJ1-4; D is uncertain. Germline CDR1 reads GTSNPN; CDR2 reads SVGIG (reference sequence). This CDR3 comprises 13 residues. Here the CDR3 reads CATLGVSNEKLFF. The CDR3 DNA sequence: TGTGCTACACTCGGGGTCTCTAATGAAAAACTGTTTTTT.

The DNA of the CDR3 is TGTGCCAGCTCACCAATGGGGAGAGGCTACGAGCAGTACTTC. This sequence encodes CASSPMGRGYEQYF. The genes are TRBV18 and TRBJ2-7, with D possibly TRBD2 on 5 matching bases. The germline V gene encodes CDR1 KGHSH and CDR2 LQKENI. The CDR3 totals 14 residues. Deletions cut 2 bases from V and 3 bases from J, with 11 bases between.

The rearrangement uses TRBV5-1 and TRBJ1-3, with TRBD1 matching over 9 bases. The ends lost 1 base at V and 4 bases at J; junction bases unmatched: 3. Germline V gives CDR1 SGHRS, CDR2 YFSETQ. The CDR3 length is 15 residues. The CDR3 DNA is TGCGCCAGCAGCTTGACAGGGGGCGAAGGAAACACCATATATTTT. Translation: CASSLTGGEGNTIYF.

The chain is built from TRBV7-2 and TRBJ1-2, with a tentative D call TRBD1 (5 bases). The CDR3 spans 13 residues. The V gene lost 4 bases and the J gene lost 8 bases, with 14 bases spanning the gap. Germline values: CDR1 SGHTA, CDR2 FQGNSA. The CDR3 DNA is TGTGCCAGCAGCTCGCAGGGCAATCGAGGCTACACCTTC. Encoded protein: CASSSQGNRGYTF.

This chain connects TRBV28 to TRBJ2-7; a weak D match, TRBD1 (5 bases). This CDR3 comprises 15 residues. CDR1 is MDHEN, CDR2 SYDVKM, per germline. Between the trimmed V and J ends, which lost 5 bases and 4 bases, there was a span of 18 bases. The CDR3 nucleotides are TGTGCCAGCAGTCCACCCCCCAGGGTCCCTTACGAGCAGTACTTC. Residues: CASSPPPRVPYEQYF.

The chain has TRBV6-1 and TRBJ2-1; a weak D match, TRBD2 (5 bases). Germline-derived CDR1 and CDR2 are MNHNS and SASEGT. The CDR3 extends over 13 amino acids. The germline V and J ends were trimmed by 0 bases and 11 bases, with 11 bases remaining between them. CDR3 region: CASSEAPGLKQFF. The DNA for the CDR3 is TGTGCCAGCAGTGAAGCGCCTGGACTTAAGCAGTTCTTC.

The DNA of the CDR3 is TGTGCCAGCAGCCCAGAAGAATACTACGAGCAGTACTTC. Its translation is CASSPEEYYEQYF. V gene TRBV7-6 combines with J gene TRBJ2-7; D call uncertain. The CDR3 consists of 13 residues. Trimming took off 5 bases at V and 3 bases at J, with 11 bases between the two ends. Germline loops: CDR1 SGHVS, CDR2 FNYEAQ.

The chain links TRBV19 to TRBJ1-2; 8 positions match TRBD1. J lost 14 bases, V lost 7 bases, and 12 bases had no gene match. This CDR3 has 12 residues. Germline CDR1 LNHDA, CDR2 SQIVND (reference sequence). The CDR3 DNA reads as TGTGCCAGTATGGCAGGGGGCGTTTCGGGTACCTTC. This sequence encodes CASMAGGVSGTF.

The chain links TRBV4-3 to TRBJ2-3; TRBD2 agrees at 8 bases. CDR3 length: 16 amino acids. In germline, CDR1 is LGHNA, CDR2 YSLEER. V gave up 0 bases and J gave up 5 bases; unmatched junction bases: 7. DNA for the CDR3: TGCGCCAGCAGCCAAGATGAGCGGGGGAGGGGAGATACGCAGTATTTT. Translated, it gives CASSQDERGRGDTQYF.

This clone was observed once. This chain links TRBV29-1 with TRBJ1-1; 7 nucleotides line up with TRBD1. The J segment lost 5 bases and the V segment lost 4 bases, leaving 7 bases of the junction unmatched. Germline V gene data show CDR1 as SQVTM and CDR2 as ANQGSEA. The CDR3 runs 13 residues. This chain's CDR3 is CSVGGQGGTEAFF. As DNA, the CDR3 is TGCAGCGTTGGGGGGCAGGGGGGAACTGAAGCTTTCTTT.

The CDR3: CASSFNRYGYTF. As DNA, the CDR3 is TGTGCCAGCAGTTTTAACAGATATGGCTACACCTTC. The rearrangement joins TRBV28 to TRBJ1-2; D is ambiguous. The CDR3 totals 12 residues. Trimming removed 3 bases at V and 5 bases at J, with 7 bases between. Germline V CDR1 and CDR2: MDHEN, SYDVKM.